The rows below give T cell receptor beta chains drawn from one sample of a study of glioma-infiltrating T cells. TCRdb processed the multiplex PCR reads anew with MiXCR; each CDR3 protein has one entry. The sample yields roughly 200,000 distinct CDR3 sequences, roughly two fifths seen once. The specimen was glioma tissue, nonneoplastic brain tissue, or PBMCs (not recorded which). These receptors were taken from a human donor with low-grade glioma or glioblastoma, undergoing nonglioma brain surgery, or in good health (not recorded which). Both conserved end residues are part of each CDR3. The D gene is left open where the match is weak. A row's size may be missing; if present it is once, few, many or a size class.

>TRBD2|TRBV28|TRBJ2-3|.
CEAGLAGRDTQYF
TGTGAGGCGGGACTAGCGGGAAGGGATACGCAGTATTTT
>.|TRBV2|TRBJ2-2|few
CASGGAGTGELFF
TGTGCCAGTGGGGGGGCCGGCACCGGGGAGCTGTTTTTT
>.|TRBV7-9|TRBJ2-1|few
CAGRGPGDGEQFF
TGTGCCGGTAGAGGACCAGGGGACGGTGAGCAGTTCTTC
>TRBD1|TRBV7-2|TRBJ2-5|.
CASSLFTGAETQYF
TGTGCCAGCAGCTTATTTACAGGGGCGGAGACCCAGTACTTC
>TRBD2|TRBV27|TRBJ2-1|many
CASSLAGLAGLYNEQFF
TGTGCCAGCAGTTTGGCGGGACTAGCGGGACTTTACAATGAGCAGTTCTTC
>.|TRBV20-1|TRBJ2-3|few
CSARDPLEGTDTQYF
TGCAGTGCTAGAGATCCTCTAGAGGGCACAGATACGCAGTATTTT
>.|TRBV29-1|TRBJ2-2|few
CSCADTGELFF
TGCAGTTGCGCGGACACCGGGGAGCTGTTTTTT
>.|TRBV29-1|TRBJ1-2|few
CSVGIANYGYTF
TGCAGCGTTGGGATAGCTAACTATGGCTACACCTTC
>.|TRBV27|TRBJ2-1|.
CASSTGVNEQFF
TGTGCCAGCAGTACCGGGGTCAATGAGCAGTTCTTC
>.|TRBV20-1|TRBJ1-2|.
CSALTNGDPIKGYTF
TGCAGTGCTCTGACGAATGGAGACCCAATTAAAGGCTACACGTTC
>.|TRBV28|TRBJ2-5|.
CAISFLLSRKQETQYF
TGTGCCATCAGTTTTTTGCTTAGCAGAAAACAAGAGACCCAGTACTTC
>TRBD1|TRBV6-1|TRBJ2-5|many
CASSGTEETQYF
TGTGCCAGCAGCGGGACAGAAGAGACCCAGTACTTC
>.|TRBV5-1|TRBJ2-3|few
CASSLDRARDTQYF
TGCGCCAGCAGCTTGGACAGGGCGCGGGATACGCAGTATTTT
>.|TRBV2|TRBJ1-5|.
CASSEVYSNQTQHF
TGTGCCAGCAGTGAGGTTTATAGCAATCAGACCCAGCATTTT
>.|TRBV6-6|TRBJ2-2|.
CGSSSSGGSYPGELFF
TGTGGCAGCAGTTCCTCCGGAGGGAGTTATCCCGGGGAGCTGTTTTTT
>.|TRBV3-1|TRBJ2-1|few
CASSQVAAYYNEQFF
TGTGCCAGCAGCCAAGTAGCGGCTTATTACAATGAGCAGTTCTTC
>TRBD2|TRBV7-9|TRBJ2-3|.
CASSPTSGTSDTQYF
TGTGCCAGCAGCCCTACTAGCGGGACCTCCGATACGCAGTATTTT
>TRBD2|TRBV27|TRBJ2-7|many
CASSLGGTSGYEQYF
TGTGCCAGCAGTTTAGGAGGGACTAGCGGATACGAGCAGTACTTC
>TRBD1|TRBV7-9|TRBJ1-2|.
CASSLIQGAIGCYTF
TGTGCCAGCAGCTTAATCCAGGGGGCAATAGGTTGCTACACCTTC
>.|TRBV25-1|TRBJ1-6|many
CASSDGGAENSPLHF
TGTGCCAGCAGTGACGGGGGGGCGGAGAATTCACCCCTCCACTTT
>TRBD2|TRBV7-2|TRBJ2-3|many
CASSPGAGNTDTQYF
TGTGCCAGCAGCCCCGGAGCGGGAAACACAGATACGCAGTATTTT
>.|TRBV28|TRBJ2-5|many
CASTPQHGRTQYF
TGTGCCAGCACCCCCCAGCACGGCAGGACCCAGTACTTC
>TRBD2|TRBV2|TRBJ2-1|.
CASSGLAGGGYNEQFF
TGTGCCAGCAGTGGACTAGCGGGAGGTGGTTACAATGAGCAGTTCTTC
>TRBD1|TRBV6-2/TRBV6-3|TRBJ2-7|.
CASSRGTGHYEQYF
TGTGCCAGCAGTAGGGGGACAGGTCACTACGAGCAGTACTTC
>.|TRBV28|TRBJ2-7|few
CASSHMDRRSSYEQYF
TGTGCCAGCAGTCACATGGACCGAAGAAGCTCCTACGAGCAGTACTTC
>TRBD1|TRBV6-1|TRBJ2-3|many
CASRPGQATDTQYF
TGTGCCAGCAGGCCGGGACAGGCCACAGATACGCAGTATTTT
>TRBD1|TRBV4-1|TRBJ1-2|.
CASSQDQEGANSDGYTF
TGCGCCAGCAGCCAAGATCAAGAGGGGGCGAATTCGGATGGCTACACCTTC
>.|TRBV24-1|TRBJ2-1|.
CATSDPRGGSVRRYNEQFF
TGTGCCACCAGTGACCCTCGAGGTGGTAGCGTGAGACGCTACAATGAGCAGTTCTTC
>TRBD1|TRBV28|TRBJ1-6|many
CASSLLPGQGNSPLHF
TGTGCCAGCAGTCTACTACCCGGACAGGGAAATTCACCCCTCCACTTT
>.|TRBV6-1|TRBJ2-7|.
CASSSSIISYEQYF
TGTGCCAGCAGTTCAAGCATAATCTCCTACGAGCAGTACTTC
>TRBD2|TRBV10-3|TRBJ2-2|few
CAISSLAGVDTGELFF
TGTGCCATCAGTAGTCTAGCGGGAGTTGACACCGGGGAGCTGTTTTTT
>TRBD2|TRBV20-1|TRBJ2-7|many
CSARLAGEYEQYF
TGCAGTGCCAGACTAGCGGGGGAATACGAGCAGTACTTC
>TRBD1|TRBV20-1|TRBJ1-5|.
CSASLRQGAENQPQHF
TGCAGTGCTAGCCTACGCCAGGGGGCTGAGAATCAGCCCCAGCATTTT
>TRBD2|TRBV6-1|TRBJ2-3|many
CAGRGTSGNTDTQYF
TGTGCCGGAAGGGGGACTAGCGGAAACACAGATACGCAGTATTTT
>.|TRBV3-1|TRBJ2-5|many
CASSQVETQYF
TGTGCCAGCAGCCAAGTCGAGACCCAGTACTTC
>.|TRBV6-1|TRBJ2-1|.
CASSEAYVPAGKQFF
TGTGCCAGCAGTGAGGCCTATGTGCCGGCGGGCAAGCAGTTCTTC
>TRBD2|TRBV25-1|TRBJ2-5|many
CASSANRLAASQETQYF
TGTGCCAGCAGTGCCAACCGACTAGCGGCTTCCCAAGAGACCCAGTACTTC
>.|TRBV29-1|TRBJ1-1|many
CSVVPQLEAFF
TGCAGCGTTGTTCCCCAGCTTGAAGCTTTCTTT
>.|TRBV6-1|TRBJ2-7|many
CASRDRVAGEQYF
TGTGCCAGCAGGGACAGGGTAGCGGGGGAGCAGTACTTC
>TRBD1|TRBV27|TRBJ1-4|many
CASSDRAGEKLFF
TGTGCCAGCAGTGACAGGGCCGGCGAAAAACTGTTTTTT
>.|TRBV19|TRBJ2-2|.
CASSIDGPGAAGELFF
TGTGCCAGTAGTATAGACGGTCCGGGTGCTGCCGGGGAGCTGTTTTTT
>.|TRBV3-1|TRBJ2-1|.
CASSPEGTGAREQFF
TGTGCCAGCAGCCCCGAAGGTACGGGGGCACGGGAGCAGTTCTTC
>.|TRBV20-1|TRBJ2-7|many
CSASRGGSYEQYF
TGCAGTGCCTCCCGGGGCGGTTCCTACGAGCAGTACTTC
>.|TRBV2|TRBJ2-1|many
CASSDRVQDNEQFF
TGTGCCAGCAGTGATAGGGTCCAAGACAATGAGCAGTTCTTC
>.|TRBV18|TRBJ2-5|few
CASSPGREETQYF
TGTGCCAGCTCACCAGGCAGAGAAGAGACCCAGTACTTC